The rows below give T cell receptor beta chains drawn from one sample of a study of blood T cells in healthy people across ages. TCRdb re-called the 5' RACE reads through MiXCR, storing one row per CDR3 protein. The sample records about 780,000 distinct CDR3 sequences, more than 35% being singletons. The specimen sequenced was blood. The source is a man aged 80 or over in good health. Both conserved end residues are part of each CDR3. A D gene is named only where the DNA matches it firmly. Clone sizes are given selectively: once, few, many, or a class where the clone is expanded.

V gene	J gene	D gene	clone size	CDR3 DNA	CDR3 protein
TRBV20-1	TRBJ2-5	-	-	TGCAGTGCTAGAGATCTGGTAACAGCGTACCAAGAGACCCAGTACTTC	CSARDLVTAYQETQYF
TRBV6-2/TRBV6-3	TRBJ2-5	TRBD1	-	TGTGCCAGCAGTATTGGGACAGGAGAGACCCAGTACTTC	CASSIGTGETQYF
TRBV25-1	TRBJ2-6	-	-	TGTGCCAGCAGTAGGCGCGCTGGGGCCAACGTCCTGACTTTC	CASSRRAGANVLTF
TRBV30	TRBJ1-6	-	-	TGTGCCTGGAGTGGGGGGCGCGACAATTCACCCCTCCACTTT	CAWSGGRDNSPLHF
TRBV12-3/TRBV12-4	TRBJ2-7	TRBD2	-	TGTGCCAGCAGGCAAACTAGCGGGAGGGCCAGCGAGCAGTACTTC	CASRQTSGRASEQYF
TRBV5-6	TRBJ2-5	-	-	TGTGCCAGCAGCTTGACCAAGGGGTTCCAAGAGACCCAGTACTTC	CASSLTKGFQETQYF
TRBV4-2	TRBJ1-5	-	-	TGTGCCAGCAGCCAAGACTGGGGAAGTCAGCCCCAGCATTTT	CASSQDWGSQPQHF
TRBV10-3	TRBJ2-7	TRBD2	-	TGTGCCATCAGTGAGTGGGCGGGGGACGAGCAGTACTTC	CAISEWAGDEQYF
TRBV19	TRBJ2-7	TRBD2	few	TGTGCCAGTAGTATAAAGCGGGAGTACGAGCAGTACTTC	CASSIKREYEQYF
TRBV5-1	TRBJ2-7	-	-	TGCGCCAGCAGCCCCACCCAGGGCCCCTCCGAGCAGTACTTC	CASSPTQGPSEQYF
TRBV6-1	TRBJ2-7	-	-	TGTGCCAGCAGTGAATTCGCAGGGTCCTACGAGCAGTACTTC	CASSEFAGSYEQYF
TRBV20-1	TRBJ2-7	-	-	TGCAGTGCTGAACAGCGGGCTGCTGCGGGCGAGCAGTACTTC	CSAEQRAAAGEQYF
TRBV7-3	TRBJ2-1	TRBD2	many	TGTGCCAGCAGCAGAATAGCGGGACCCTACAATGAGCAGTTCTTC	CASSRIAGPYNEQFF
TRBV15	TRBJ2-1	-	few	TGTGCCACCAGCAGAACTATGATCGGCCTGGAGTTCTTC	CATSRTMIGLEFF
TRBV11-2	TRBJ2-5	-	-	TGTGCCAGCAGCGAAACTACAGGGATCCGGGGGACCCAGTACTTC	CASSETTGIRGTQYF
TRBV20-1	TRBJ2-1	TRBD2	few	TGCAGTGCTTGGAGACTAGCGGACTCCTACAATGAGCAGTTCTTC	CSAWRLADSYNEQFF
TRBV9	TRBJ1-5	-	-	TGTGCCAGCAGCGTAGACGAGGATCAGCCCCAGCATTTT	CASSVDEDQPQHF
TRBV7-9	TRBJ2-4	-	-	TGTGCCGCGGAAAAAATAGCCAAAAACATTCAGTACTTC	CAAEKIAKNIQYF
TRBV20-1	TRBJ2-7	TRBD2	few	TGCAGCGGGTTGGGAGCGGGAGTCCCCTACGAGCAGTACTTC	CSGLGAGVPYEQYF
TRBV20-1	TRBJ2-7	-	-	TGCAGTGCTAGAAACCCTCCCGGAGAGCAGTACTTC	CSARNPPGEQYF
TRBV20-1	TRBJ1-1	-	-	TGCAGTGCTCAGGGGATTAGCACTGAAGCTTTCTTT	CSAQGISTEAFF
TRBV20-1	TRBJ2-1	TRBD1	-	TGCAGTGCGAGCACAGGGGGCTCCTACAATGAGCAGTTCTTC	CSASTGGSYNEQFF
TRBV28	TRBJ2-1	TRBD2	-	TGTGCCAGCCTAGGTAGCGGACTAGAAATCGCGGGTGAGCAGTTCTTC	CASLGSGLEIAGEQFF
TRBV5-6	TRBJ2-5	TRBD1	few	TGTGCCAGCAGCGTTGGGACAGGACAAGAGACCCAGTACTTC	CASSVGTGQETQYF
TRBV21-1	TRBJ2-4	-	-	TGTGCCAGCAGCCCCCGGACTAGCGGGAGTCATGCCAAAAACATTCAGTACTTC	CASSPRTSGSHAKNIQYF
TRBV7-8	TRBJ1-5	TRBD1	-	TGTGCCAGCAGCTTAGCCCAGGGGGGTTATGGCAATCAGCCCCAGCATTTT	CASSLAQGGYGNQPQHF
TRBV6-6	TRBJ2-7	-	once	TGTGCCAGCCAGGACCTAAGGGACGACGAGCAGTACTTC	CASQDLRDDEQYF
TRBV6-2/TRBV6-3	TRBJ2-3	TRBD1	few	TGTGCCAGCAGTTTCGACAGGGGCTGGCCAGATACGCAGTATTTT	CASSFDRGWPDTQYF
TRBV29-1	TRBJ2-3	-	few	TGCAGCGTTGATGTAACAGATACGCAGTATTTT	CSVDVTDTQYF
TRBV12-3/TRBV12-4	TRBJ2-5	-	-	TGTGCCAGCAGCAGGGACGGTCGAGAGACCCAGTACTTC	CASSRDGRETQYF
TRBV7-6	TRBJ2-5	TRBD2	-	TGTGCCAGCAGCTCAAACACCGGACTAGCGGGAAGGGAGACCCAGTACTTC	CASSSNTGLAGRETQYF